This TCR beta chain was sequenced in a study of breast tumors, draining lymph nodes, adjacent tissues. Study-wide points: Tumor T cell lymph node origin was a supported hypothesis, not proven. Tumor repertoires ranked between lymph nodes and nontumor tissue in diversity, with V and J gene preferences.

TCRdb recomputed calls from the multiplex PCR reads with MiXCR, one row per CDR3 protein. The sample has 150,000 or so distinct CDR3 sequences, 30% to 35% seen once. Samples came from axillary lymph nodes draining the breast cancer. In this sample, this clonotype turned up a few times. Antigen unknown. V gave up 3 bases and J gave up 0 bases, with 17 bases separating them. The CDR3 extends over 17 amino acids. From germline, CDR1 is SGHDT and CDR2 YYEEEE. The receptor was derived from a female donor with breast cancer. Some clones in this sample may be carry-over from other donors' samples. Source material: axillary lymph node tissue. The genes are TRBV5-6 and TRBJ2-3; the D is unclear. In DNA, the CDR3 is TGTGCCAGCAGCTCCCTGATACCAGCGAGCAGCACAGATACGCAGTATTTT. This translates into CASSSLIPASSTDTQYF.